These T cell receptor beta chains were read from a single sample in a study of blood T cell repertoires in COVID-19. The assay was immunoSEQ multiplex PCR, and TCRdb's table has in-frame clones only and misses some. The sample yields more than 200,000 clones, about nine tenths seen once. Material for sequencing was peripheral blood. These receptors were collected from a man in his fifties or sixties with COVID-19, enrolled during active disease. Both conserved end residues are trimmed from each CDR3. The size field is filled for only some rows; it gives once, few, many or a size class.

size: .
V: TRBV27
CDR3: ASSLSGAGVTNEKLF

size: .
V: TRBV11-2
CDR3: ASSFGTSGTEQF

size: .
V: TRBV28
CDR3: ASSLWSGEVYNEQF

size: .
V: TRBV20-1
CDR3: SARGTREQY

size: few
V: TRBV29-1
CDR3: SVLSGGEANTGELF

size: few
V: TRBV5-5
CDR3: ASSTGGGVPYGYT

size: .
V: TRBV18
CDR3: ASSPLQGQETQY

size: .
V: TRBV7-3
CDR3: ASSPGQLSEQY

size: once
V: TRBV5-4
CDR3: ASSWTGLNGYT

size: .
V: TRBV5-1
CDR3: ASSVTSGRDTQY

size: .
V: TRBV5-4
CDR3: ASSSGTGRSYEQY

size: .
V: TRBV9
CDR3: ASSLRANTGELF

size: .
V: TRBV7-8
CDR3: ASSFKLAGHEQY

size: .
V: TRBV9
CDR3: ASSPGNSGNTIY

size: .
V: TRBV6-5
CDR3: ASSSGQGVVDTQY

size: .
V: TRBV28
CDR3: ASTPPLGGQGSYNSPLH

size: .
V: TRBV5-4
CDR3: ASSTGQGYEQY

size: .
V: TRBV11-2
CDR3: ASSTPGQGADTQY

size: .
V: TRBV7-6
CDR3: ASSLLGGTGQGKLF

size: .
V: TRBV2
CDR3: ASSANKQGRGTDTQY

size: .
V: TRBV24-1
CDR3: ATSDGGLQAF

size: .
V: TRBV28
CDR3: ASRYSGQGHSPLH

size: .
V: TRBV27
CDR3: ASSFLAGPYEQY

size: .
V: TRBV6-5
CDR3: ASSYLTGGGNYGYT

size: .
V: TRBV6-5
CDR3: ASSLGGEAGELF

size: .
V: TRBV28
CDR3: ASSSYYEQY

size: .
V: TRBV7-3
CDR3: ASSQSGGYEQY

size: .
V: TRBV7-6
CDR3: ASSYRTSGGADNEQF

size: .
V: TRBV7-9
CDR3: ASSPQGRGSGNTIY

size: .
V: TRBV5-8
CDR3: ASTFLGVDQPQH

size: .
V: TRBV5-1
CDR3: ASNTGDGTDTQY

size: once
V: TRBV18
CDR3: ASSPGQGNTIY

size: .
V: TRBV7-6
CDR3: ASSFGSGGAYNEQF

size: .
V: TRBV11-2
CDR3: ASSLVFGRVTGELF

size: .
V: TRBV7-9
CDR3: ASSLGTATNEKLF

size: .
V: TRBV6-5
CDR3: ASSLDGGGTDTQY

size: .
V: TRBV18
CDR3: ASSPLVRTAGSYEQY

size: .
V: TRBV9
CDR3: ASSVHWASYNEQF

size: .
V: TRBV5-6
CDR3: ASSGNYGNNEQF

size: .
V: TRBV12-5
CDR3: ASAPGQISLRNQPQH

size: once
V: TRBV5-4
CDR3: ASSSRTENYGYT

size: .
V: TRBV7-3
CDR3: ASSFDGTGVDGELF

size: .
V: TRBV28
CDR3: ASSLLNTGLNYGYT

size: .
V: TRBV29-1
CDR3: SVEGAGSTDTQY

size: .
V: TRBV28
CDR3: ASTGGNSPLH

size: few
V: TRBV2
CDR3: ASMYDRGPFYEQY

size: .
V: TRBV4-3
CDR3: ASSFDRATYEQY

size: .
V: TRBV6-5
CDR3: ASSRDSSPLH

size: .
V: TRBV19
CDR3: ASNLRRDTEAF

size: many
V: TRBV7-9
CDR3: ASSLVSGQGTEAF

size: few
V: TRBV18
CDR3: ASSPQTGNTEAF

size: .
V: TRBV6-1
CDR3: ASSEAIGLAGGSRREQY

size: .
V: TRBV18
CDR3: ASSPTDRGPGELF